Following are 5 T cell receptor beta chains from one sample sequenced in a study of healthy donors' naive CD4 and CD8 T cells. A linear amplification protocol produced the TCR libraries from 500 ng of total RNA. TCRdb ran MiXCR on the reads and lists one entry per CDR3 protein. The table includes 180,000 or so distinct CDR3 sequences, about 76% detected once. The source material was naive CD4+ and CD8+ T cells sorted from blood, pooled from several donors. These receptors came from a pool of human donors in good health; the sample pools cells from several healthy donors.

The chain uses TRBV6-5 and TRBJ2-1, with TRBD2 matching over 12 bases. The CDR3 has 21 residues. The junction had 14 bases not matched to a gene; V was cut back by 0 bases and J by 2 bases. Germline V gene sequence: CDR1 MNHEY, CDR2 SVGAGI. In DNA form, the CDR3 reads TGTGCCAGCAGTTACTCGTTCAACGATGGACTAGCGGGAAGACCCTACAATGAGCAGTTCTTC. Protein product: CASSYSFNDGLAGRPYNEQFF.

The rearrangement links TRBV15 to TRBJ2-5; perhaps D is TRBD1 or TRBD2 (6 bases each). Per the germline V gene, CDR1 is LNHNV and CDR2 is YYDKDF (reference sequence). This CDR3 is built from 15 residues. V dropped 3 bases and J dropped 5 bases, with 16 bases sitting between them. CDR3 residues: CATSRPHRGEETQYF. In nucleotides, the CDR3 is TGTGCCACCAGCAGGCCCCATAGGGGGGAGGAGACCCAGTACTTC.

The rearrangement joins TRBV29-1 to TRBJ2-6, with TRBD2 matching 8 bases. Germline values: CDR1 SQVTM, CDR2 ANQGSEA. V lost 4 bases, J lost 0 bases, and 5 bases stayed unmatched. This CDR3 spans 16 amino acids. The CDR3 sequence is CSVGSGASSGANVLTF. In DNA form, the CDR3 reads TGCAGCGTTGGTAGCGGGGCTAGCTCTGGGGCCAACGTCCTGACTTTC.

V and J are TRBV28 and TRBJ1-1; TRBD1 is a possible D gene (5 bases). The CDR3 runs 13 residues. Trimming left V 7 bases short and J 4 bases short, with 13 bases between. Germline CDR1 MDHEN, CDR2 SYDVKM. This chain's CDR3 is CASNQEGLTEAFF. The CDR3 coding sequence is TGTGCCAGCAACCAAGAGGGACTCACTGAAGCTTTCTTT.

This clonotype was seen more than once but under ten times. This chain's CDR3 is CASSYSIHHMGLSYEQYF. Written as DNA, the CDR3 is TGTGCCAGCAGTTACTCGATCCACCATATGGGCCTCTCCTACGAGCAGTACTTC. The gene calls are TRBV6-2 or TRBV6-3 and TRBJ2-7, with D uncertain. This CDR3 is 18 amino acids long. Germline CDR1 and CDR2: MNHEY and SVGEGT. V shed 0 bases and J shed 0 bases, with 18 bases lying between them.